This T cell receptor beta chain comes out of a study of shared clonotypes between healthy human individuals. TCRdb's table, derived via immunoSEQ multiplex PCR, lists solely in-frame clones and lacks some. This repertoire shows about a million clones, around 76% found once; its top ten account for 1.4%. This CDR3 comprises 13 residues. CDR1 is SGHDT and CDR2 is YYEEEE in the germline V gene. V was pared by 0 bases and J by 6 bases, with 6 bases between. The sample comprised memory CD4+ T cells sorted from blood. The subset: CD45RA-negative fraction. This receptor was identified in a man younger than 35 in good health. This chain links TRBV5-6 with TRBJ2-2; D gene unclear. CDR3 in amino acids: CASSLVGSGELFF. The CDR3 DNA sequence: TGTGCCAGCAGCTTGGTGGGCTCCGGGGAGCTGTTTTTT.